The source of this TCR beta chain is a study of spatial heterogeneity in lung cancer (dated by TCRdb to the late 2010s). Study-level background: Beta-chain transcripts were consistently detected in greater numbers than alpha-chain transcripts, which likely reflected higher beta-chain transcript abundance. In the raw uncorrected reads, each unique combination of TCR and UMI appeared on average more than ten times. The study quantitatively compared TCR alpha and beta repertoires across multiple tumor regions, matched nontumor lung and blood in non-small cell lung cancer. TCR repertoire features were related to nonsynonymous mutation counts determined by whole-exome sequencing of tumor tissue. Both alpha and beta chains were TCR-sequenced in samples taken at surgery, namely 220 tumor regions, around 70 matched nontumor lung samples and some 53 PBMC samples.

This clonotype was recorded many times. Its cognate antigen has yet to be identified. The sample holds no much larger clone one base away, and base qualities are not on file. Overall study results and their limits: Ubiquitous expanded tumor TCRs were found in blood more often at tumor resection than at routine follow-up. Additional single-cell paired TCR alpha and beta sequencing was considered necessary to confirm, at a functional level, the hypothesis that regional TCRs recognize regional mutations.

At the junction V is shortened by 3 bases and J by 12 bases, with 12 bases in between. The CDR3 runs 11 residues from the cysteine to the phenylalanine. The only DNA kept is the CDR3, 33 bases in frame from the first base. The germline V gene encodes CDR1 MNHNS and CDR2 SASEGT. The library was made by 5' RACE. TCRdb shows the sequencer as NextSeq 500. To allow correction of PCR and sequencing errors, the TCR library protocol tagged every TCR cDNA molecule with a unique molecular identifier. The study's own analysis went as follows. TCR identification, UMI-based error correction and CDR3 extraction were all carried out with Decombinator tools. Expanded TCRs were defined as those above a frequency of 2 per 1,000, corresponding to the top 1% of the tumor frequency distribution. Each repertoire was subsampled 100 times to 5,000 TCRs, after which Renyi diversity was computed with the R vegan package. CDR3 similarity networks were built from amino acid triplet string-kernel similarity, connecting CDR3s with pairwise similarity above 0.82. The raw public reads went through TCRdb reprocessing: fastp at Q25, MiXCR clone calling, in-frame beta chains kept. Entries are consolidated by CDR3 protein sequence, retaining the most common genes and DNA. The V and J calls come from TCRdb's annotation, not from the publication. The sample includes roughly 23,000 distinct CDR3 sequences, with roughly 4.5% observed a single time. Jointly, the top ten make up roughly 5% of the sample.

This specimen's time point label, per the study, means: sample taken at primary tumor resection. Without any cell sorting, TCR sequencing was performed on whole RNA extracted either from tumor and nontumor lung tissue or from cryopreserved PBMC samples. Samples were obtained from 65 to 90 patients with early-stage, untreated non-small cell lung cancer from the lung TRACERx cohort. A patient was chosen for TCR sequencing only when enough RNA was available from at least two tumor regions. The TCR originated in a male donor with early-stage non-small cell lung cancer. The sample in question was PBMCs, obtained at surgery. The chain is made from TRBV6-1 and TRBJ2-7; the D gene is tentatively TRBD1 or TRBD2, each matching 5 bases. The CDR3 has the sequence CASSDGTAGYF. Read as DNA, the sequence is TGTGCCAGCAGTGATGGGACGGCGGGGTACTTC.